This TCR beta chain originates from a study of human T cells and chemical hapten exposure. Study-level findings and limits: Given that the donors had alopecia, their immune response may differ from that seen in healthy people.

The table lists this clonotype with a few counts. Its antigen is as yet unknown. The CDR3 contains 15 residues. Germline CDR1 MGHDK, CDR2 SYGVNS. Trimming left V 3 bases short and J 4 bases short, with 15 bases between. Time point indicated: patch test 2, 6 weeks after DPC sensitization. Regarding treatment: therapeutic diphenylcyclopropenone sensitization with weekly scalp DPC. Patches went on only after blood had been drawn each time. TCRdb re-analysed the RACE reads in MiXCR, keeping a single row per CDR3 protein. The sample yields some 27,000 distinct CDR3 sequences, approximately 9% seen once. This chain joins TRBV25-1 and TRBJ2-5, with D possibly matching TRBD1 (6 bases). The receptor comes from a man aged 25 to 40 with alopecia areata. Some clones in this sample may be carry-over from other donors' samples. Material: whole blood, obtained in connection with sensitization to the hapten diphenylcyclopropenone (DPC). CDR3 coding DNA: TGTGCCAGCAGTGATTTTGTCGCGACAGGAGAGACCCAGTACTTC. This translates into CASSDFVATGETQYF.